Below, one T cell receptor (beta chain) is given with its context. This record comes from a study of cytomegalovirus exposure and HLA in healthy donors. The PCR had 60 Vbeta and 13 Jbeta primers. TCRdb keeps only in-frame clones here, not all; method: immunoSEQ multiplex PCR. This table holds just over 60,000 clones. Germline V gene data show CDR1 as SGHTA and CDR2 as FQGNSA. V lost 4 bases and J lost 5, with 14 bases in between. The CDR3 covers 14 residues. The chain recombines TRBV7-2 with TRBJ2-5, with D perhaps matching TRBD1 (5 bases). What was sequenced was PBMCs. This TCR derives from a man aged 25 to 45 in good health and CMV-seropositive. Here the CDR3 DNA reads TGTGCCAGCAGCTACTTACGTTCAGGGGAGACCCAGTACTTC. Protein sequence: CASSYLRSGETQYF.